Following are 4 T cell receptor beta chains from one sample sequenced in a study of T cell changes during pregnancy in multiple sclerosis. The table came from immunoSEQ multiplex PCR; TCRdb's copy has only in-frame clones and leaves some out. This table holds tens of thousands of clones, 75% to 95% found once. Sequenced here: CD8+ T cells from peripheral blood mononuclear cells, sampled after pregnancy. These receptors all come from a female donor with multiple sclerosis, enrolled in a pregnancy study.

This chain connects TRBV5-4 to TRBJ1-1, with 10 nucleotides matching TRBD1. J gave up 5 bases and V 4 bases, and 5 bases lay outside the gene matches. This CDR3 is built from 14 residues. Germline CDR1 SGHNT, CDR2 YYREEE (reference sequence). The CDR3 bases are TGTGCCAGCAGCCTGACAGGGGGCAGGACTGAAGCTTTCTTT. Translation: CASSLTGGRTEAFF.

In DNA, the CDR3 is TGTGCCAGCAGCCCCCCGACAGGCCTCAAATTCTCCTACGAGCAGTACTTC. It encodes CASSPPTGLKFSYEQYF. This sequence joins TRBV28 and TRBJ2-7, with a weak D call TRBD1 (6 bases). CDR3 length equals 17 residues. Between the trimmed V and J ends, which lost 6 bases and 0 bases, there was a span of 21 bases. CDR1 is MDHEN, CDR2 SYDVKM, per germline.

The rearrangement links TRBV16 to TRBJ1-1; D unclear. The CDR3 has 14 residues. The germline V and J ends were trimmed by 0 bases and 8 bases, with 13 bases remaining between them. The germline gives CDR1 KGHSY, CDR2 FQNENV. The CDR3 reads CASSQSIGGNEAFF. The CDR3 nucleotides are TGTGCCAGCAGCCAATCTATAGGAGGTAACGAAGCTTTCTTT.

The chain links TRBV2 to TRBJ1-2, with D uncertain. V lost 7 bases and J 7 bases, leaving 13 bases between the germline ends. Germline V lookup: CDR1 SNHLY, CDR2 FYNNEI. The CDR3 spans 12 residues. The CDR3: CASKILSGGYTF. The CDR3 coding sequence is TGTGCCAGCAAGATCCTGTCAGGTGGCTACACCTTC.